The next 19 T cell receptor beta chains were all read from a single sample in a study of shared clonotypes between healthy human individuals. Assay used: immunoSEQ multiplex PCR; TCRdb lists only in-frame clones, some missing. The data contain about 120,000 clones, 68% of them singletons. The sequenced material came from memory CD8+ T cells sorted from blood. Documented subset: CD45RO+ cells pooled with CCR7-negative TemRA cells. The receptor source for this set is a woman in her thirties in good health.

Note on this clone: Germline and junction disagree at one end, which may indicate a read error. The same CDR3 also results from other DNA sequences found in this sample. The genes are TRBV7-2 and TRBJ2-7; 9 nucleotides agree with TRBD2. The CDR3 has 13 amino acids. Germline V gives CDR1 SGHTA, CDR2 FQGNSA. The CDR3 here is CASSLAGNYEQYF. In DNA, the CDR3 is TGTGCCAGCAGCCTAGCGGGAAACTACGAGCAGTACTTC.

The genes are TRBV23-1 and TRBJ2-7; 8 bases align to TRBD1. TRBV23-1 is recorded as an ORF, its role being uncertain. The CDR3 extends over 13 amino acids. V gave up 10 bases and J gave up 3 bases; unmatched junction bases: 8. CDR3 sequence reads: CATLDRGVYEQYF. CDR3 in DNA: TGCGCCACCCTAGACAGGGGAGTCTACGAGCAGTACTTC.

V gene TRBV11-3 combines with J gene TRBJ2-2; TRBD2 agrees at 7 bases. Per the germline V gene, CDR1 is SGHNT and CDR2 is YENEEA. The CDR3 extends over 15 amino acids. V lost 10 bases and J lost 0; bases outside the gene matches: 8. CDR3 DNA sequence: TGTGCCACCCAAGCGGGAACGGCGAACACCGGGGAGCTGTTTTTT. Amino acid sequence: CATQAGTANTGELFF. Together with reference TRBV11-3 and TRBJ2-2, the CDR3 gives the full variable domain: EAGVVQSPRYKIIEKKQPVAFWCNPISGHNTLYWYLQNLGQGPELLIRYENEEAVDDSQLPKDRFSAERLKGVDSTLKIQPAELGDSAVYLCATQAGTANTGELFFGEGSRLTVL.

The chain is built from TRBV21-1 and TRBJ2-7; no DNA check was done on the table's D call, TRBD2. TRBV21-1 is listed as a pseudogene. The length of the CDR3 is 18 residues. CDR3 sequence reads: CASSKGGGLAVKAYEQYF. The CDR3 coding sequence is TGTGCCAGCAGCAAAGGGGGAGGACTAGCGGTAAAAGCCTACGAGCAGTACTTC.

The V gene is TRBV29-1, the J gene TRBJ2-7; D unclear. Deletions cut 3 bases from V and 3 bases from J, with 6 bases between. Germline assignment: CDR1 SQVTM and CDR2 ANQGSEA. The CDR3 has 11 residues. CDR3 sequence: CSVDRIYEQYF. In nucleotides, the CDR3 is TGCAGCGTTGACCGGATCTACGAGCAGTACTTC.

This clone was counted at least ten times. The chain couples TRBV29-1 to TRBJ2-6; tentative D call: TRBD1 (6 bases). V lost 7 bases and J 2 bases, leaving 12 bases between the germline ends. The CDR3 consists of 14 residues. From germline, CDR1 is SQVTM and CDR2 ANQGSEA. In DNA, the CDR3 is TGCAGCGCCACCACAGGGCCTGGGGCCAACGTCCTGACTTTC. Its translation: CSATTGPGANVLTF.

The chain couples TRBV15 to TRBJ1-5; possibly TRBD1 for D (5 bases). This CDR3 is built from 15 residues. Germline V gene data show CDR1 as LNHNV and CDR2 as YYDKDF (reference sequence). V was shortened by 0 bases and J by 6 bases, with 12 bases between the two germline ends. CDR3 loop: CATSRDLEGPQPQHF. CDR3 sequence (DNA): TGTGCCACCAGCAGAGATTTGGAGGGGCCTCAGCCCCAGCATTTT.

V usage is TRBV7-2 and J usage is TRBJ2-3; TRBD2 aligns across 10 bases. Losses at the gene ends were 5 bases for V and 2 bases for J; bases not matched to a gene: 7. Germline CDR1 SGHTA, CDR2 FQGNSA. This CDR3 is 16 amino acids long. The CDR3 nucleotides are TGTGCCAGCAGCCCAGGACTAGCGGAGACCACAGATACGCAGTATTTT. Translating it yields CASSPGLAETTDTQYF. Full variable domain (outside the CDR3, taken from reference TRBV7-2 and TRBJ2-3): GAGVSQSPSNKVTEKGKDVELRCDPISGHTALYWYRQSLGQGLEFLIYFQGNSAPDKSGLPSDRFSAERTGGSVSTLTIQRTQQEDSAVYLCASSPGLAETTDTQYFGPGTRLTVL.

The chain carries TRBV5-1 and TRBJ2-5; 7 bases align to TRBD2. Germline values: CDR1 SGHRS, CDR2 YFSETQ. This CDR3 contains 14 residues. V was pared by 5 bases and J by 4 bases, with 8 bases of the junction left unmatched. The CDR3 here is CASRREGSVETQYF. CDR3 bases: TGCGCCAGCAGAAGGGAGGGGTCGGTAGAGACCCAGTACTTC.

DNA of the CDR3: TGTGCCAGCAGCTCGGGACAGGACTCTGGAAACACCATATATTTT. Its translation is CASSSGQDSGNTIYF. V is TRBV5-4 and J is TRBJ1-3; 8 bases map to TRBD1. V was pared by 3 bases and J by 0 bases, with 2 bases of the junction left unmatched. The germline V gene has CDR1 SGHNT and CDR2 YYREEE (reference sequence). This CDR3 is 15 amino acids long.

The chain joins TRBV28 to TRBJ1-5; TRBD1 matches at 7 bases. CDR1 and CDR2 from the germline V gene are MDHEN and SYDVKM. The CDR3 sequence is 14 residues long. Trimming took 9 bases from V and 3 from J; bases not matched to a gene: 8. The CDR3 spells CASAPTGNNQPQHF. As DNA, the CDR3 is TGTGCCAGTGCGCCGACAGGGAACAATCAGCCCCAGCATTTT.

The J gene is TRBJ2-3, the V gene TRBV19; 9 positions agree with TRBD2. CDR3 length: 14 residues. The J segment lost 3 bases and the V segment lost 10 bases, leaving 8 bases of the junction unmatched. Germline V gene data show CDR1 as LNHDA and CDR2 as SQIVND (reference sequence). The CDR3 spells CATSSGIGTDTQYF. The CDR3 coding sequence is TGTGCCACTTCTAGCGGGATAGGTACAGATACGCAGTATTTT.

This clone showed up just a few times. The V gene is TRBV28, the J gene TRBJ2-4; 7 nucleotides match TRBD1. J was trimmed by 3 bases and V by 6 bases; bases with no gene match: 8. This CDR3 spans 15 amino acids. CDR1 MDHEN and CDR2 SYDVKM come from the germline V gene. CDR3 sequence (DNA): TGTGCCAGCAGCTGGACAGGCCTATACAAAAACATTCAGTACTTC. Its protein is CASSWTGLYKNIQYF.

There are many counts of this clone. The chain uses TRBV6-4 and TRBJ1-5; 8 positions agree with TRBD1. The trim removed 3 bases at V and 8 bases at J, leaving 6 bases unmatched. Germline V lookup: CDR1 MRHNA, CDR2 SNTAGT. The CDR3 has 14 residues. The CDR3 reads CASSDSGGQEPQHF. The CDR3 DNA reads TGTGCCAGCAGTGATTCAGGGGGCCAGGAGCCCCAGCATTTT.

Many counts were recorded for this clone. Other DNA sequences within the sample encode an identical CDR3. V and J are TRBV19 and TRBJ1-1, with D unclear. With 3 bases removed from V and 3 bases from J, the gap between germline ends came to 8 bases. The germline CDR1 and CDR2 sequences are LNHDA and SQIVND (reference sequence). The CDR3 sequence is 13 residues long. CDR3 sequence reads: CASSMWVYTEAFF. CDR3 nucleotide sequence: TGTGCCAGTAGTATGTGGGTATACACTGAAGCTTTCTTT.

The V and J genes are TRBV27 and TRBJ1-1; a weak D match, TRBD1 (5 bases). V lost 5 bases and J lost 5, with 15 bases in between. CDR1 is MNHEY and CDR2 is SMNVEV in the germline V gene (reference sequence). CDR3 size: 14 residues. CDR3 protein: CASSITGSSTEAFF. The CDR3 nucleotides read TGTGCCAGCAGTATCACAGGTTCGAGTACTGAAGCTTTCTTT.

This clone showed up just a few times. The chain recombines TRBV10-3 with TRBJ1-2; TRBD1 aligns across 11 bases. The CDR3 covers 15 residues. The V segment lost 11 bases and the J segment 2 bases; nucleotides outside the gene matches: 10. Germline loops: CDR1 ENHRY, CDR2 SYGVKD. CDR3 residues: CASGGQGDINYGYTF. For the CDR3, the DNA is TGTGCCTCCGGGGGACAGGGGGATATAAACTATGGCTACACCTTC.

The chain uses TRBV6-1 and TRBJ2-7; weak D call: TRBD2 (6 bases). V gave up 5 bases and J gave up 3 bases, with 14 bases separating them. CDR1 MNHNS and CDR2 SASEGT come from the germline V gene. The CDR3 contains 14 residues. The CDR3 protein is CASSRTTKDYEQYF. The CDR3 bases are TGTGCCAGCAGTAGGACTACGAAGGACTACGAGCAGTACTTC.

The chain combines TRBV5-8 with TRBJ2-3; D not resolved. The germline gives CDR1 SGHTS, CDR2 YDEGEE. V was clipped by 3 bases and J by 0 bases, with 5 bases between them. The CDR3 spans 13 residues. In nucleotides, the CDR3 is TGTGCCAGCAGCTGGTCTAGCACAGATACGCAGTATTTT. It translates to CASSWSSTDTQYF.